This T cell receptor beta chain was recorded in a study of blood T cells in healthy people across ages. Overall study results and limits: With naive T cell percentage, TCR beta diversity showed a strong correlation.

Every donor contributed roughly 10 milliliters of peripheral blood by blood draw. Each sample gave at least 6.5 million isolated PBMCs. A second PCR of 7 to 11 cycles used a sample-barcoded 5' primer and a J-beta primer mix. MiXCR, run by TCRdb on the 5' RACE reads, gives a single entry per CDR3 protein. Among around 850,000 distinct CDR3 sequences, 36% were seen once, and the ten largest hold under 15%. This CDR3 is 12 amino acids long. The germline V gene has CDR1 SQVTM and CDR2 ANQGSEA. On this clonotype: What it binds is not known.

The TCR comes from a man younger than 35 in good health. Sequenced material: blood. This chain links TRBV29-1 with TRBJ2-7; D possibly corresponds to TRBD1 (6 bases). The J call may be wrong; the DNA end is better matched by TRBJ2-4. CDR3: CSVGIGGNIQYF. The CDR3 DNA reads as TGCAGCGTGGGGATAGGGGGTAACATTCAGTACTTC.